A single sample gave rise to the 30 T cell receptor beta chains below, sequenced in a study of T cells in Graves' hyperthyroidism and ophthalmopathy. RNA transcripts gave rise to amplified TCR beta CDR3 regions. The TCR CDR3 was amplified in a first-round RT-PCR using the HTBI primer set. Via MiXCR, TCRdb re-called the multiplex PCR reads, giving one row per CDR3 protein. The repertoire includes hundreds of thousands of distinct CDR3 sequences, less than 20% of them detected once, and 25% to 30% sits in the top ten. Material for sequencing was blood. Receptors were obtained from a woman aged 18-30 years with Graves' hyperthyroidism that later progressed to Graves' ophthalmopathy.

This clonotype was seen ten or more times. The chain recombines TRBV12-3 or TRBV12-4 with TRBJ1-2; D gene ambiguous. Trimming shortened V by 3 bases and J by 7 bases, and 15 bases separated the two germline ends. The CDR3 covers 14 residues. The CDR3 nucleotides are TGTGCCAGCAGTTTCCGGGATTCCGCGACTGGCTACACCTTC. Translation gives CASSFRDSATGYTF.

The sample holds many counts of this clonotype. The V gene is TRBV7-8, the J gene TRBJ1-2; D perhaps matches TRBD1 (5 bases). This CDR3 contains 16 residues. Trimming left V 2 bases short and J 8 bases short, with 21 bases between. Germline V gene data show CDR1 as SGHVS and CDR2 as FQNEAQ. The CDR3: CASSLSSRGTAGGYTF. Here the CDR3 DNA reads TGTGCCAGCAGCTTAAGCTCGCGCGGGACGGCTGGAGGCTACACCTTC. The variable domain in full, completed from reference TRBV7-8 and TRBJ1-2, reads GAGVSQSPRYKVAKRGQDVALRCDPISGHVSLFWYQQALGQGPEFLTYFQNEAQLDKSGLPSDRFFAERPEGSVSTLKIQRTQQEDSAVYLCASSLSSRGTAGGYTFGSGTRLTVV.

The chain joins TRBV5-1 to TRBJ2-3, with 9 positions matching TRBD2. The germline V gene encodes CDR1 SGHRS and CDR2 YFSETQ. Trimming cost V 2 bases and J 3 bases; bases outside gene matches: 4. CDR3 size: 15 residues. CDR3 loop: CASSFLAGTTDTQYF. CDR3 bases: TGCGCCAGCAGCTTCCTAGCGGGGACGACAGATACGCAGTATTTT. Full variable domain (missing parts from reference TRBV5-1 and TRBJ2-3): KAGVTQTPRYLIKTRGQQVTLSCSPISGHRSVSWYQQTPGQGLQFLFEYFSETQRNKGNFPGRFSGRQFSNSRSEMNVSTLELGDSALYLCASSFLAGTTDTQYFGPGTRLTVL.

As regards this clonotype: A much larger clonotype is one base distant, so this may be a read error. The CDR3 ends on some other residue instead of the conserved phenylalanine or tryptophan, so this is likely a read error. The chain uses TRBV7-9 and TRBJ2-7; possibly TRBD1 for D (5 bases). V was pared by 3 bases and J by 0 bases, with 15 bases between. Per the germline V gene, CDR1 is SEHNR and CDR2 is FQNEAQ (reference sequence). The CDR3 is 16 residues long. This CDR3 is CASSFFVTGSSYEQYS. Written as DNA, the CDR3 is TGTGCCAGCAGCTTCTTTGTCACAGGTAGCTCCTACGAGCAGTACTCC.

In this sample, this clonotype turned up a few times. V gene TRBV19 combines with J gene TRBJ1-2; D not resolved. The CDR3 loop spans 12 amino acids. Germline-derived CDR1 and CDR2 are LNHDA and SQIVND (reference sequence). Trimming removed 6 bases at V and 8 bases at J, with 13 bases between. DNA of the CDR3: TGTGCCAGTAGAGGGCCCGCGGGGGGCTACACCTTC. Amino acids: CASRGPAGGYTF.

This clonotype showed up just a few times. The rearrangement links TRBV11-2 to TRBJ1-4; 8 nucleotides agree with TRBD1. With 4 bases clipped from V and 5 bases from J, the junction kept 6 bases outside the gene matches. This CDR3 comprises 15 residues. CDR1 is SGHAT, CDR2 FQNNGV, per germline. Here the CDR3 DNA reads TGTGCCAGCAGCTCCCGGACAGGGAAGAATGAAAAACTGTTTTTT. This encodes CASSSRTGKNEKLFF.

This clonotype was seen repeatedly, ten times or more. The J gene is TRBJ2-3, the V gene TRBV28; 7 bases match TRBD2. The CDR3 extends over 14 amino acids. CDR1 and CDR2 (germline): MDHEN, SYDVKM. The J segment lost 2 bases and the V segment lost 5 bases, leaving 4 bases of the junction unmatched. This CDR3 is CASSVAGDTDTQYF. CDR3 DNA sequence: TGTGCCAGCAGTGTGGCGGGGGACACAGATACGCAGTATTTT.

In this sample, this clonotype turned up many times. The chain is built from TRBV28 and TRBJ2-4; TRBD1 agrees at 7 bases. Per the germline V gene, CDR1 is MDHEN and CDR2 is SYDVKM. The CDR3 extends over 17 amino acids. J gave up 0 bases and V 6 bases, and 11 bases lay outside the gene matches. CDR3 protein: CASSPLGTALAKNIQYF. CDR3 coding DNA: TGTGCCAGCAGCCCACTTGGGACAGCTTTAGCCAAAAACATTCAGTACTTC.

This clonotype was observed at least ten times. This chain uses TRBV9 with TRBJ2-5, with D maybe TRBD2 (6 bases). The CDR3 contains 15 residues. From germline, CDR1 is SGDLS and CDR2 YYNGEE. Deletions cut 0 bases from V and 2 bases from J, with 11 bases between. DNA for the CDR3: TGTGCCAGCAGCGTAGTAGGGACTTCACAAGAGACCCAGTACTTC. This gives the protein CASSVVGTSQETQYF.

This clonotype was recorded at least ten times. V usage is TRBV7-8 and J usage is TRBJ2-3; D ambiguous. The CDR3 loop spans 17 amino acids. V was cut by 5 bases and J by 2 bases, with 20 bases left in between. Per the germline V gene, CDR1 is SGHVS and CDR2 is FQNEAQ. The CDR3 reads CASSPDALVAPTDTQYF. The DNA for the CDR3 is TGTGCCAGCAGCCCCGACGCGTTAGTCGCCCCCACAGATACGCAGTATTTT.

This clonotype has a count of ten or more. This rearrangement joins TRBV20-1 to TRBJ2-7, with 8 bases matching TRBD2. The ends lost 0 bases at V and 4 bases at J; junction bases unmatched: 23. This CDR3 is 20 amino acids long. The germline V gene has CDR1 DFQATT and CDR2 SNEGSKA (reference sequence). Written as DNA, the CDR3 is TGCAGTGCTAGAGACCCCACGGGACGGGGTAGCGGGATTGGGCAATACGAGCAGTACTTC. Translating it yields CSARDPTGRGSGIGQYEQYF.

The sample holds a few counts of this clonotype. V usage is TRBV27 and J usage is TRBJ2-1; D is perhaps TRBD1 (5 bases). Per the germline V gene, CDR1 is MNHEY and CDR2 is SMNVEV (reference sequence). This CDR3 region has 14 residues. V gave up 4 bases and J gave up 11 bases, with 18 bases separating them. For the CDR3, the DNA is TGTGCCAGCAGTTCCGAACCGCAGGGAATTAAGCAGTTCTTC. Amino acid sequence: CASSSEPQGIKQFF.

In regard to this clonotype: With a much larger clone just one base away, this may be a read error. As DNA, the CDR3 is TGCAGTGCTAGAGAGCTAGCGGACTGCACCGGGGAGCTGTTTTTT. It encodes CSARELADCTGELFF. This rearrangement joins TRBV20-1 to TRBJ2-2; 7 nucleotides align to TRBD2. V trimming: 0 bases; J trimming: 4 bases; junction bases outside the gene matches: 5. The CDR3 spans 15 residues. The germline gives CDR1 DFQATT, CDR2 SNEGSKA (reference sequence).

The V call is TRBV2, the J call TRBJ2-7; D gene unclear. Germline CDR1 SNHLY, CDR2 FYNNEI. This CDR3 comprises 12 residues. V was shortened by 6 bases and J by 3 bases, with 9 bases between the two germline ends. The CDR3 spells CASSDNYYEQYF. The CDR3 coding sequence is TGTGCCAGCAGCGACAACTACTACGAGCAGTACTTC.

The chain recombines TRBV6-1 with TRBJ2-7; D could derive from TRBD1 or TRBD2 (5 bases each). The CDR3 covers 15 residues. Germline values: CDR1 MNHNS, CDR2 SASEGT. Trimming removed 0 bases at V and 2 bases at J, with 11 bases between. The CDR3: CASSEASGTPYEQYF. The CDR3 nucleotides are TGTGCCAGCAGTGAAGCGTCCGGGACCCCCTACGAGCAGTACTTC.

This sequence joins TRBV20-1 and TRBJ1-1; 7 bases are a match to TRBD1. V trimming: 6 bases; J trimming: 0 bases; junction bases outside the gene matches: 10. CDR1 is DFQATT, CDR2 SNEGSKA, per germline (reference sequence). There are 15 residues in the CDR3. The CDR3 coding sequence is TGCAGTGCGCGTCCCTGGGGGACAGTGAACACTGAAGCTTTCTTT. Translating gives CSARPWGTVNTEAFF.

This clonotype was observed many times. The chain recombines TRBV28 with TRBJ2-7; 8 positions agree with TRBD1. The CDR3 consists of 14 residues. V was pared by 6 bases and J by 2 bases, with 6 bases of the junction left unmatched. Germline values: CDR1 MDHEN, CDR2 SYDVKM. CDR3 amino acids: CASRRGQVPYEQYF. DNA of the CDR3: TGTGCCAGCAGACGGGGACAGGTTCCCTACGAGCAGTACTTC.

This clonotype was observed many times. V and J are TRBV20-1 and TRBJ2-1; 9 bases align to TRBD2. The CDR3 is 14 residues long. V lost 1 base, J lost 5 bases, and 3 bases stayed unmatched. Germline CDR1 reads DFQATT; CDR2 reads SNEGSKA (reference sequence). The CDR3 protein is CSARGGRANNEQFF. The DNA of the CDR3 is TGCAGTGCTAGAGGCGGGAGGGCCAACAATGAGCAGTTCTTC.

This clonotype was observed at least ten times. The chain couples TRBV11-2 to TRBJ2-1; TRBD2 matches 9 bases. Trimming took 0 bases from V and 15 from J; bases not matched to a gene: 15. Germline assignment: CDR1 SGHAT and CDR2 FQNNGV. The CDR3 has 16 amino acids. Here the CDR3 DNA reads TGTGCCAGCAGCTTAGACGGTAGCGGGAGCGGTATCCGCGTGTTCTTC. This codes for CASSLDGSGSGIRVFF.

The J gene is TRBJ1-1, the V gene TRBV6-1; D possibly corresponds to TRBD1 (5 bases). V lost 2 bases and J 14 bases, leaving 18 bases between the germline ends. CDR1 MNHNS and CDR2 SASEGT come from the germline V gene. This CDR3 spans 13 amino acids. CDR3 in amino acids: CASSESRGAGRFF. Here the CDR3 DNA reads TGTGCCAGCAGTGAATCCCGTGGGGCCGGCCGGTTCTTT.

The V gene is TRBV20-1, the J gene TRBJ2-4, with D maybe TRBD1 (6 bases). The CDR3 extends over 17 amino acids. Germline loops: CDR1 DFQATT, CDR2 SNEGSKA (reference sequence). Between the trimmed V and J ends, which lost 3 bases and 1 base, there was a span of 19 bases. The chain's CDR3 is CSASLLQGPGAKNIQYF. DNA of the CDR3: TGCAGTGCTAGTCTTCTGCAGGGGCCTGGGGCCAAAAACATTCAGTACTTC.

The genes are TRBV5-6 and TRBJ2-1; 8 nucleotides agree with TRBD2. The CDR3 has 16 residues. Germline CDR1 reads SGHDT; CDR2 reads YYEEEE. Trimming removed 1 base from V and 4 bases from J; junction bases left unmatched: 7. CDR3 sequence reads: CASSLTGRAPYNEQFF. The CDR3 coding sequence is TGTGCCAGCAGCTTGACCGGGAGGGCCCCTTACAATGAGCAGTTCTTC.

Points on this clonotype: The junction and the germline gene differ at one end; a read error may be behind it. The V call is TRBV7-2, the J call TRBJ2-1; 15 bases map to TRBD2. The CDR3 is 16 residues long. The germline CDR1 and CDR2 sequences are SGHTA and FQGNSA. The CDR3 DNA reads as TGTGCCAACAGCTTATCGGGACTAGCGGGAGGTTTCGGGCAGTTCTTC. Its translation is CANSLSGLAGGFGQFF.

This clonotype was observed a handful of times. CDR3 sequence (DNA): TGTGCCAGCAGCCGGACCGAATCCTACAATGAGCAGTTCTTC. It translates to CASSRTESYNEQFF. The chain recombines TRBV7-9 with TRBJ2-1; D is ambiguous. This CDR3 is 14 amino acids long. Germline CDR1 SEHNR, CDR2 FQNEAQ (reference sequence). V was clipped by 5 bases and J by 1 base, with 9 bases between them.

This clonotype was found many times. The chain joins TRBV6-1 to TRBJ2-5, with 9 bases fitting TRBD2. Germline CDR1 MNHNS, CDR2 SASEGT. This CDR3 has 15 amino acids. Trimming removed 2 bases from V and 3 bases from J; junction bases left unmatched: 4. This CDR3 reads CASSESPSGKETQYF. In DNA form, the CDR3 reads TGTGCCAGCAGTGAAAGTCCTAGCGGGAAAGAGACCCAGTACTTC.

Comment on this clonotype: A much larger clone differs by one base, so this may be a read error. The rearrangement links TRBV20-1 to TRBJ1-1; 8 bases map to TRBD1. After removal of 4 bases from V and 4 bases from J, the junction contained 8 bases not matched to a gene. The CDR3 is 14 residues long. Germline CDR1 and CDR2: DFQATT and SNEGSKA (reference sequence). The CDR3 reads CSAMRTGRVTEAFF. CDR3 DNA: TGCAGTGCTATGAGGACAGGGAGAGTCACTGAAGCTTTCTTT.

The chain has TRBV28 and TRBJ1-4; the match to TRBD1 covers 7 bases. Germline V gives CDR1 MDHEN, CDR2 SYDVKM. The CDR3 consists of 16 residues. V shed 4 bases and J 6 bases; nucleotides not matched to a gene: 11. CDR3 residues: CASSSPGTVTDEKLFF. DNA for the CDR3: TGTGCCAGCAGTTCACCCGGGACAGTCACGGATGAAAAACTGTTTTTT.

This rearrangement joins TRBV28 to TRBJ2-5; weak D call: TRBD1 (6 bases). V shed 6 bases and J shed 13 bases, with 18 bases lying between them. This CDR3 contains 12 residues. In germline, CDR1 is MDHEN, CDR2 SYDVKM. This CDR3 is CASSLVRGQGYF. DNA for the CDR3: TGTGCCAGCAGCTTAGTCAGGGGCCAAGGGTACTTC.

This clonotype was seen more than once but under ten times. This chain connects TRBV7-8 to TRBJ1-3; maybe TRBD1 (5 bases). V was clipped by 0 bases and J by 0 bases, with 9 bases between them. The CDR3 has 16 residues. Germline assignment: CDR1 SGHVS and CDR2 FQNEAQ. The CDR3 DNA sequence: TGTGCCAGCAGCTTAGCGCCAGGGCGCTCTGGAAACACCATATATTTT. Residues: CASSLAPGRSGNTIYF.

This clonotype was counted many times. This chain uses TRBV6-1 with TRBJ1-5, with 9 bases lining up with TRBD1. The CDR3 is made up of 15 amino acids. V trimming: 5 bases; J trimming: 6 bases; junction bases outside the gene matches: 8. Germline V gives CDR1 MNHNS, CDR2 SASEGT. This CDR3 reads CASSRTGAFGQPQHF. The CDR3 nucleotides are TGTGCCAGCAGTCGGACAGGGGCGTTTGGTCAGCCCCAGCATTTT.